This T cell receptor (beta chain) came from a study of beta chain features in type 1 diabetes. Notes on the study in general: Across all four CD4+ subsets, people with type 1 diabetes showed modestly shorter TCRB CDR3s. A PCR bias possibly favoring shorter templates would apply equally to patients and controls. The question of HLA type influencing TCRB rearrangement was one that remained unresolved here.

In the case of this clone: Its target is unknown.

All of the isolated RNA was reverse transcribed, so expressed TCRB transcripts were sequenced. The table came from immunoSEQ multiplex PCR; TCRdb's copy has only in-frame clones and leaves some out. The table has about 23,000 clones, under 75% seen once. The germline V gene encodes CDR1 SGHTA and CDR2 FQGNSA. The V and J ends lost 5 bases and 0 bases respectively, with 17 bases between them. CDR3 size: 18 residues. Central memory, naive, regulatory and stem cell-like memory CD4+ cells were sorted by CD45RO/CCR7/CD25/CD127/CD95/CD27. J is TRBJ1-6 and V is TRBV7-2; D is unclear. Source material: Tregs from blood. This sequence was found in a man aged 18 to 29 with type 1 diabetes. The CDR3 loop reads CASSRTVNLSSYNSPLHF. The CDR3 nucleotides read TGTGCCAGCAGCCGCACTGTAAATTTGAGCTCCTATAATTCACCCCTCCACTTT.